The 27 T cell receptor beta chains in this list originate from one sample, sequenced in a study of shared clonotypes between healthy human individuals. TCRdb keeps only in-frame clones here, not all; method: immunoSEQ multiplex PCR. Here the sample spans 550,000 to 600,000 clones, roughly four fifths being singletons. Sequenced input: PBMCs. Receptors originate from a woman between 35 and 50 years old in good health. Some clones in this sample may be carry-over from other donors' samples.

The chain links TRBV7-2 to TRBJ2-2; 15 bases are shared with TRBD2. The CDR3 loop spans 18 amino acids. Trimming cost V 5 bases and J 6 bases; bases outside gene matches: 10. Germline assignment: CDR1 SGHTA and CDR2 FQGNSA. CDR3 nucleotides: TGTGCCAGCAGCCTCCCTGGGACTAGCGGGAGGCGGGCCGGGGAGCTGTTTTTT. Translating gives CASSLPGTSGRRAGELFF. Based on the CDR3 plus reference TRBV7-2 and TRBJ2-2, the full variable domain is GAGVSQSPSNKVTEKGKDVELRCDPISGHTALYWYRQSLGQGLEFLIYFQGNSAPDKSGLPSDRFSAERTGGSVSTLTIQRTQQEDSAVYLCASSLPGTSGRRAGELFFGEGSRLTVL.

The rearrangement links TRBV29-1 to TRBJ2-3; possibly TRBD2 for D (6 bases). Germline loops: CDR1 SQVTM, CDR2 ANQGSEA. The CDR3 is 13 residues long. V was shortened by 6 bases and J by 8 bases, with 18 bases between the two germline ends. Here the CDR3 DNA reads TGCAGCGTCCGGACCACCGAGGGAGGTACGCAGTATTTT. Translating it yields CSVRTTEGGTQYF.

The chain employs TRBV2 and TRBJ2-2, with a possible D match to TRBD2 (5 bases). With 6 bases removed from V and 7 bases from J, the gap between germline ends came to 9 bases. The CDR3 spans 12 residues. Germline assignment: CDR1 SNHLY and CDR2 FYNNEI. The CDR3 nucleotides read TGTGCCAGCAGGCCCGGGGTCGGGGAGCTGTTTTTT. This gives the protein CASRPGVGELFF.

This clone was observed a single time. The chain links TRBV4-1 to TRBJ2-5; TRBD2 matches at 8 bases. There are 16 residues in the CDR3. The germline V gene has CDR1 MGHRA and CDR2 YSYEKL. The ends lost 2 bases at V and 5 bases at J; junction bases unmatched: 10. In DNA, the CDR3 is TGCGCCAGCAGCCAAACCAAAGGACTAGCTTGGGAGACCCAGTACTTC. Translating gives CASSQTKGLAWETQYF.

V usage is TRBV18 and J usage is TRBJ1-5; D remains unclear. The ends were cut back, 4 bases at V and 3 bases at J, with 16 bases in the middle. The germline V gene encodes CDR1 KGHSH and CDR2 LQKENI. This CDR3 is 16 amino acids long. CDR3 DNA: TGTGCCAGCTCACTGCGGGCCGATCGGATCAATCAGCCCCAGCATTTT. It is translated as CASSLRADRINQPQHF.

This clone was picked up a small number of times. This chain uses TRBV6-4 with TRBJ2-7; 7 bases align to TRBD1. The germline V gene encodes CDR1 MRHNA and CDR2 SNTAGT. The CDR3 spans 15 residues. Losses at the gene ends were 3 bases for V and 0 bases for J; bases not matched to a gene: 5. The CDR3 nucleotides are TGTGCCAGCAGTGAAGGGGCAGGGGGCTCCTACGAGCAGTACTTC. This codes for CASSEGAGGSYEQYF.

Turning to this clone: It differs at one base from a far larger clone, so likely a read error. This CDR3 is also generated by other DNA sequences in the sample. This sequence joins TRBV30 and TRBJ1-2; D remains ambiguous. The germline V gene encodes CDR1 GTSNPN and CDR2 SVGIG (reference sequence). V dropped 2 bases and J dropped 8 bases, with 15 bases sitting between them. The length of the CDR3 is 13 residues. In DNA, the CDR3 is TGTGCCTGGAGTCCTGGCTTAAGCTACGGCTACACCTTC. This encodes CAWSPGLSYGYTF.

The chain recombines TRBV6-1 with TRBJ1-5; D not certain. Trimming left V 5 bases short and J 3 bases short, with 11 bases between. Per the germline V gene, CDR1 is MNHNS and CDR2 is SASEGT. The CDR3 spans 14 residues. CDR3 protein: CASSSGRANQPQHF. The CDR3 DNA is TGTGCCAGCAGTTCGGGGAGGGCCAATCAGCCCCAGCATTTT.

This chain links TRBV15 with TRBJ1-2; the D gene is possibly TRBD1 (6 bases). Germline CDR1 and CDR2: LNHNV and YYDKDF (reference sequence). V gave up 4 bases and J gave up 4 bases, with 10 bases separating them. The CDR3 is 13 amino acids. The CDR3 is CATSIDRIYGYTF. The CDR3 nucleotides are TGTGCCACCAGCATCGACAGGATCTATGGCTACACCTTC.

The chain uses TRBV5-1 and TRBJ2-5, with TRBD2 as a possible D gene (5 bases). TRBJ2-7 matches the DNA end more closely, so the J call is doubtful. This CDR3 region has 13 residues. The germline V gene has CDR1 SGHRS and CDR2 YFSETQ. CDR3 coding DNA: TGCGCCAGCAGCTTGGTTCTAGCTCACGAGCAGTACTTC. Residues: CASSLVLAHEQYF.

This clone was seen a few times. The J gene is TRBJ2-7, the V gene TRBV7-9; D perhaps matches TRBD1 (6 bases). Germline V gene sequence: CDR1 SEHNR, CDR2 FQNEAQ (reference sequence). V was cut by 3 bases and J by 0 bases, with 9 bases left in between. This CDR3 comprises 14 residues. In nucleotides, the CDR3 is TGTGCCAGCAGCTTGGGACATAGCTCCTACGAGCAGTACTTC. Translating gives CASSLGHSSYEQYF.

The chain has TRBV5-1 and TRBJ2-6; no firm D call. The V end was cut by 0 bases, the J end by 0 bases, with 4 bases between. Germline CDR1 reads SGHRS; CDR2 reads YFSETQ. The CDR3 runs 15 residues. The CDR3 DNA is TGCGCCAGCAGCTTGGGACTCTCTGGGGCCAACGTCCTGACTTTC. It translates to CASSLGLSGANVLTF. Complete variable domain (other parts from reference TRBV5-1 and TRBJ2-6): KAGVTQTPRYLIKTRGQQVTLSCSPISGHRSVSWYQQTPGQGLQFLFEYFSETQRNKGNFPGRFSGRQFSNSRSEMNVSTLELGDSALYLCASSLGLSGANVLTFGAGSRLTVL.

V and J are TRBV19 and TRBJ1-3, with TRBD1 matching 7 bases. Germline trimming cut 5 bases from V and 0 bases from J; bases unmatched to any gene: 16. Germline CDR1 reads LNHDA; CDR2 reads SQIVND (reference sequence). CDR3 size: 19 residues. CDR3 nucleotide sequence: TGTGCCAGTAGTCGAACCACAGGGGACCGCTTAGTCTCTGGAAACACCATATATTTT. Amino acid sequence: CASSRTTGDRLVSGNTIYF.

This clone appeared a single time. This chain uses TRBV18 with TRBJ2-3, with TRBD2 matching over 7 bases. The CDR3 consists of 16 residues. V was pared by 3 bases and J by 3 bases, with 9 bases of the junction left unmatched. Germline CDR1 reads KGHSH; CDR2 reads LQKENI. The CDR3 sequence: CASSPVGGPGTDTQYF. Written as DNA, the CDR3 is TGTGCCAGCTCACCGGTGGGAGGGCCCGGGACAGATACGCAGTATTTT.

This clone was seen ten or more times. The chain combines TRBV27 with TRBJ2-2; 10 positions agree with TRBD1. Germline V CDR1 and CDR2: MNHEY, SMNVEV (reference sequence). Trimming took 6 bases from V and 6 from J; bases not matched to a gene: 7. This CDR3 is built from 15 residues. CDR3: CASRGQGMWSGELFF. CDR3 coding DNA: TGTGCCAGCAGGGGACAGGGGATGTGGTCCGGGGAGCTGTTTTTT.

This chain joins TRBV6-1 and TRBJ2-7; D is uncertain. Trimming cost V 5 bases and J 5 bases, with 7 bases left between them. The CDR3 totals 11 residues. Per germline, CDR1 MNHNS and CDR2 SASEGT. The CDR3 spells CASSQAHEQYF. The CDR3 DNA reads as TGTGCCAGCAGTCAGGCCCACGAGCAGTACTTC.

CDR3 in DNA: TGTGCCAGCTCCCGACTTACTAGCAACACCGGGGAGCTGTTTTTT. This gives the protein CASSRLTSNTGELFF. The chain uses TRBV27 and TRBJ2-2; tentatively, D is TRBD2 (6 bases). The CDR3 spans 15 residues. Germline V CDR1 and CDR2: MNHEY, SMNVEV (reference sequence). Trimming took 8 bases from V and 2 from J, leaving 15 bases between them.

The chain carries TRBV7-8 and TRBJ2-2; the D gene is possibly TRBD1 (5 bases). The CDR3 length is 15 residues. Trimming left V 5 bases short and J 2 bases short, with 12 bases between. In germline, CDR1 is SGHVS, CDR2 FQNEAQ. CDR3 DNA sequence: TGTGCCAGCAGCACCCCGGACACTAACACCGGGGAGCTGTTTTTT. Translation gives CASSTPDTNTGELFF. The full variable domain, its missing parts supplied by reference TRBV7-8 and TRBJ2-2, is GAGVSQSPRYKVAKRGQDVALRCDPISGHVSLFWYQQALGQGPEFLTYFQNEAQLDKSGLPSDRFFAERPEGSVSTLKIQRTQQEDSAVYLCASSTPDTNTGELFFGEGSRLTVL.

The chain combines TRBV28 with TRBJ1-4; D gene ambiguous. Per the germline V gene, CDR1 is MDHEN and CDR2 is SYDVKM. CDR3 length: 14 amino acids. Trimming shortened V by 7 bases and J by 0 bases, and 9 bases separated the two germline ends. This CDR3 is CASTSQATNEKLFF. CDR3 coding DNA: TGTGCCAGCACCTCACAAGCAACTAATGAAAAACTGTTTTTT.

The rearrangement uses TRBV9 and TRBJ2-1; D not certain. V lost 3 bases and J lost 0, with 10 bases in between. Germline CDR1 and CDR2: SGDLS and YYNGEE. The CDR3 loop spans 15 amino acids. Here the CDR3 DNA reads TGTGCCAGCAGCGCACAACCCAGCTCCTACAATGAGCAGTTCTTC. Translated, it gives CASSAQPSSYNEQFF.

The chain combines TRBV5-6 with TRBJ2-5, with D maybe TRBD1 (6 bases). V lost 1 base to trimming and J lost 4 bases, with 11 bases between them. CDR3 size: 14 residues. Germline CDR1 reads SGHDT; CDR2 reads YYEEEE. The CDR3 coding sequence is TGTGCCAGCAGCTTGCCAGGGGCAGGAGAGACCCAGTACTTC. It codes for CASSLPGAGETQYF. The complete variable domain, with remaining parts taken from reference TRBV5-6 and TRBJ2-5, reads DAGVTQSPTHLIKTRGQQVTLRCSPKSGHDTVSWYQQALGQGPQFIFQYYEEEERQRGNFPDRFSGHQFPNYSSELNVNALLLGDSALYLCASSLPGAGETQYFGPGTRLLVL.

The chain has TRBV25-1 and TRBJ2-1; TRBD2 aligns across 11 bases. This CDR3 spans 18 amino acids. The trim removed 1 base at V and 6 bases at J, leaving 11 bases unmatched. From germline, CDR1 is MGHDK and CDR2 SYGVNS. The CDR3 bases are TGTGCCAGCAGTGAATTCGGGCTAGCGGGAGGTTTTGTCAATGAGCAGTTCTTC. Translating it yields CASSEFGLAGGFVNEQFF.

The V and J genes are TRBV6-9 and TRBJ2-1; D might be TRBD2 (5 bases). Germline-derived CDR1 and CDR2 are MNHGY and SVAAGI. The CDR3 is made up of 15 amino acids. Deletions cut 11 bases from V and 6 bases from J, with 23 bases between. CDR3 residues: CAEPSRGVRPNEQFF. The DNA of the CDR3 is TGTGCCGAACCCTCTCGGGGTGTGCGGCCCAATGAGCAGTTCTTC.

V and J are TRBV7-9 and TRBJ2-3; 7 bases are a match to TRBD1. This CDR3 comprises 15 residues. V shed 2 bases, J shed 3 bases, and the junction held 5 bases outside the gene matches. Germline CDR1 reads SEHNR; CDR2 reads FQNEAQ (reference sequence). Written as DNA, the CDR3 is TGTGCCAGCAGCTTACTGCAGGGGGAAACAGATACGCAGTATTTT. Translated, it gives CASSLLQGETDTQYF. Looking up the rest from reference TRBV7-9 and TRBJ2-3 gives the full variable domain: DTGVSQNPRHKITKRGQNVTFRCDPISEHNRLYWYRQTLGQGPEFLTYFQNEAQLEKSRLLSDRFSAERPKGSFSTLEIQRTEQGDSAMYLCASSLLQGETDTQYFGPGTRLTVL.

The chain couples TRBV11-3 to TRBJ2-1; TRBD2 matches at 10 bases. Per germline, CDR1 SGHNT and CDR2 YENEEA. V dropped 1 base and J dropped 5; count of bases not matched to a gene: 2. The CDR3 contains 15 residues. The CDR3 region has the DNA TGTGCCAGCAGCTTAGGGACTAGCGGAGACAATGAGCAGTTCTTC. Its protein product is CASSLGTSGDNEQFF. The variable domain in full, with the rest retrieved from reference TRBV11-3 and TRBJ2-1, is EAGVVQSPRYKIIEKKQPVAFWCNPISGHNTLYWYLQNLGQGPELLIRYENEEAVDDSQLPKDRFSAERLKGVDSTLKIQPAELGDSAVYLCASSLGTSGDNEQFFGPGTRLTVL.

This chain links TRBV15 with TRBJ2-7; TRBD2 agrees at 11 bases. The CDR3 sequence is 15 residues long. Per germline, CDR1 LNHNV and CDR2 YYDKDF (reference sequence). The V segment lost 5 bases and the J segment 3 bases; nucleotides outside the gene matches: 6. CDR3 loop: CATSDSGTSGYEQYF. The CDR3 DNA follows: TGTGCCACCAGCGACTCGGGGACTAGCGGCTACGAGCAGTACTTC.

The rearrangement links TRBV6-1 to TRBJ2-7; no clear D gene. Germline V gene sequence: CDR1 MNHNS, CDR2 SASEGT. This CDR3 spans 11 amino acids. The germline V and J ends were trimmed by 8 bases and 0 bases, with 5 bases remaining between them. CDR3 nucleotides: TGTGCCAGCCGCCGCTCCTACGAGCAGTACTTC. Its protein is CASRRSYEQYF.